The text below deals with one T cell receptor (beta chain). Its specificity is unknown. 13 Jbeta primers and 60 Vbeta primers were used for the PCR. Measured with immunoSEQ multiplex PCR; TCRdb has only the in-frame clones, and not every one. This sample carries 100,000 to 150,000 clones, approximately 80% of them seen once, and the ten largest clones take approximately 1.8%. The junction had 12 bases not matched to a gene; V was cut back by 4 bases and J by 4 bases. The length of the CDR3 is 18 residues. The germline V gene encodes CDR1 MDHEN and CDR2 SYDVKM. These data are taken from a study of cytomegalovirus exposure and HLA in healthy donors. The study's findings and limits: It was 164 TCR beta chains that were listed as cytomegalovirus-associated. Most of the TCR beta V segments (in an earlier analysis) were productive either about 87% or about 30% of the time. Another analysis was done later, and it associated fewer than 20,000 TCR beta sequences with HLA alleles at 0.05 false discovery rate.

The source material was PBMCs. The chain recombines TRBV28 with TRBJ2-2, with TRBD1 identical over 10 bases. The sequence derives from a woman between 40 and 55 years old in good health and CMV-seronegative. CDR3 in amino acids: CASSSLLRQGAFTGELFF. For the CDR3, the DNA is TGTGCCAGCAGTTCCCTCCTAAGACAGGGGGCATTCACCGGGGAGCTGTTTTTT.